These 15 T cell receptor beta chains were all obtained from the same sample, sequenced in a study of T cells in Graves' hyperthyroidism and ophthalmopathy. The CDR3 regions of TCR beta were amplified from RNA transcripts. HTBI primers were the set used in a first-round RT-PCR of the TCR CDR3. From the multiplex PCR reads, TCRdb called clonotypes with MiXCR, one entry per CDR3 protein. In the table there are 350,000 or so distinct CDR3 sequences, about a sixth of which are singletons. The material sequenced was blood. These receptors were taken from a woman between 35 and 50 years old with Graves' ophthalmopathy.

This clonotype has a single count. A read error is possible here, since a much larger clone lies one base away. The CDR3 ends on some other residue instead of the conserved phenylalanine or tryptophan, so this is likely a read error. The V call is TRBV5-1, the J call TRBJ1-6; no clear D. This CDR3 is built from 14 residues. Trimming left V 1 base short and J 6 bases short, with 8 bases between. Looked up from germline, CDR1 is SGHRS and CDR2 is YFSETQ. CDR3 coding DNA: TGCGCCAGCAGCTTGAATAGTGGTAATTCACCCCTCCACGTT. It yields the protein CASSLNSGNSPLHV.

This clonotype has ten or more counts. The rearrangement joins TRBV10-3 to TRBJ2-4; D call uncertain. Germline V gene data show CDR1 as ENHRY and CDR2 as SYGVKD. V was shortened by 7 bases and J by 0 bases, with 10 bases between the two germline ends. This CDR3 contains 14 residues. The CDR3 DNA reads TGTGCCATCAAAGGAGATCTAGCCAAAAACATTCAGTACTTC. Amino acid sequence: CAIKGDLAKNIQYF.

The table lists this clonotype with many counts. V usage is TRBV7-3 and J usage is TRBJ2-2; D possibly corresponds to TRBD1 (6 bases). This CDR3 spans 17 amino acids. Deletions cut 1 base from V and 2 bases from J, with 14 bases between. Germline CDR1 is SGHTA and CDR2 is FQGTGA. The CDR3 sequence is CASSLNLWTVNTGELFF. As DNA, the CDR3 is TGTGCCAGCAGCTTAAACTTGTGGACAGTAAACACCGGGGAGCTGTTTTTT. Based on the CDR3 plus reference TRBV7-3 and TRBJ2-2, the full variable domain is GAGVSQTPSNKVTEKGKYVELRCDPISGHTALYWYRQSLGQGPEFLIYFQGTGAADDSGLPNDRFFAVRPEGSVSTLKIQRTERGDSAVYLCASSLNLWTVNTGELFFGEGSRLTVL.

This clonotype was recorded many times. The chain uses TRBV20-1 and TRBJ2-7, with a tentative D call TRBD1 (5 bases). This CDR3 contains 15 residues. V lost 3 bases and J 4 bases, leaving 19 bases between the germline ends. Per germline, CDR1 DFQATT and CDR2 SNEGSKA (reference sequence). The CDR3 spells CSASEDTLTHYEQYF. In DNA form, the CDR3 reads TGCAGTGCTAGTGAGGACACCCTAACACATTACGAGCAGTACTTC.

This clonotype came up many times. V and J are TRBV5-1 and TRBJ2-2; 8 bases map to TRBD2. V trimming: 4 bases; J trimming: 7 bases; junction bases outside the gene matches: 12. Germline-derived CDR1 and CDR2 are SGHRS and YFSETQ. This CDR3 has 16 amino acids. The CDR3: CASSGGTSEVHGELFF. Here the CDR3 DNA reads TGCGCCAGCAGCGGCGGGACTAGTGAAGTCCACGGGGAGCTGTTTTTT.

This clonotype was counted many times. This rearrangement joins TRBV4-2 to TRBJ1-1, with D uncertain. The CDR3 runs to 14 residues. The germline V gene encodes CDR1 LGHNA and CDR2 YNFKEQ. Trimming removed 4 bases at V and 1 base at J, with 10 bases between. The CDR3 region is CASSPRYENTEAFF. DNA of the CDR3: TGTGCCAGCAGCCCCAGGTACGAGAACACTGAAGCTTTCTTT.

This clonotype was recorded at least ten times. The V gene is TRBV11-2, the J gene TRBJ1-2, with D perhaps matching TRBD1 (5 bases). V dropped 4 bases and J dropped 4 bases, with 13 bases sitting between them. The V gene's germline CDR1 is SGHAT and CDR2 FQNNGV. The CDR3 is made up of 14 amino acids. The CDR3 DNA sequence: TGTGCCAGCAGCTCCCCCCGGGGGATCTATGGCTACACCTTC. As protein: CASSSPRGIYGYTF.

This clonotype was detected many times. The chain joins TRBV24-1 to TRBJ2-3; TRBD2 is a possible D gene (6 bases). The V gene lost 3 bases and the J gene lost 0 bases, with 15 bases spanning the gap. Germline V lookup: CDR1 KGHDR, CDR2 SFDVKD. CDR3 length: 17 amino acids. Here the CDR3 reads CATSDPLGGGSTDTQYF. In nucleotides, the CDR3 is TGTGCCACCAGTGATCCCCTAGGTGGAGGGAGCACAGATACGCAGTATTTT.

This clonotype was seen repeatedly, ten times or more. This rearrangement joins TRBV6-1 to TRBJ2-2, with a possible D match to TRBD2 (5 bases). Trimming left V 7 bases short and J 1 base short, with 10 bases between. Germline V CDR1 and CDR2: MNHNS, SASEGT. This CDR3 region has 14 residues. Written as DNA, the CDR3 is TGTGCCAGCACGAGAGCGGTGAACACCGGGGAGCTGTTTTTT. Translation: CASTRAVNTGELFF.

This chain links TRBV28 with TRBJ2-5; 8 bases are a match to TRBD1. Germline CDR1 and CDR2: MDHEN and SYDVKM. This CDR3 has 13 amino acids. With 4 bases clipped from V and 5 bases from J, the junction kept 3 bases outside the gene matches. The CDR3 DNA reads TGTGCCAGCAGTTCGCACAGGGGGGAGACCCAGTACTTC. Its protein product is CASSSHRGETQYF.

This clonotype was counted many times. The chain recombines TRBV5-1 with TRBJ1-5, with TRBD1 as a possible D gene (5 bases). V was shortened by 0 bases and J by 3 bases, with 7 bases between the two germline ends. The CDR3 runs to 14 residues. The germline V gene has CDR1 SGHRS and CDR2 YFSETQ. The CDR3 sequence is CASSLEGLNQPQHF. The CDR3 DNA is TGCGCCAGCAGCTTGGAGGGGCTCAATCAGCCCCAGCATTTT.

This clonotype was picked up a small number of times. V gene TRBV13 combines with J gene TRBJ1-3; D ambiguous. The V end lost 3 bases, the J end lost 0 bases, and 15 bases lay between the germline ends. The CDR3 length is 17 residues. Germline values: CDR1 PRHDT, CDR2 FYEKMQ (reference sequence). As DNA, the CDR3 is TGTGCCAGCAGCTTGAATCGGGGTGCCTTCTCTGGAAACACCATATATTTT. Its protein is CASSLNRGAFSGNTIYF.

The sample holds many counts of this clonotype. The CDR3 sequence: CASSLTGDQETQYF. As DNA, the CDR3 is TGTGCCAGCAGTTTAACCGGGGACCAAGAGACCCAGTACTTC. This chain uses TRBV28 with TRBJ2-5, with a possible D match to TRBD2 (5 bases). CDR3 length: 14 amino acids. The germline gives CDR1 MDHEN, CDR2 SYDVKM. V lost 2 bases and J lost 0, with 7 bases in between.

This clonotype was detected only a few times. The J gene is TRBJ1-2, the V gene TRBV30; TRBD1 is a possible D gene (5 bases). The CDR3 contains 13 residues. The V gene lost 2 bases and the J gene lost 0 bases, with 7 bases spanning the gap. Germline V lookup: CDR1 GTSNPN, CDR2 SVGIG (reference sequence). The CDR3 loop reads CAWSQGPNYGYTF. CDR3 nucleotide sequence: TGTGCCTGGAGTCAGGGCCCTAACTATGGCTACACCTTC. The whole variable domain, remainder taken from reference TRBV30 and TRBJ1-2, is SQTIHQWPATLVQPVGSPLSLECTVEGTSNPNLYWYRQAAGRGLQLLFYSVGIGQISSEVPQNLSASRPQDRQFILSSKKLLLSDSGFYLCAWSQGPNYGYTFGSGTRLTVV.

CDR3 DNA: TGTGCCAGCATGATCTGGGGATGGGACACCGGGGAGCTGTTTTTT. It encodes CASMIWGWDTGELFF. The chain carries TRBV6-1 and TRBJ2-2; unclear D gene. V was pared by 7 bases and J by 3 bases, with 15 bases between. The germline gives CDR1 MNHNS, CDR2 SASEGT. There are 15 residues in the CDR3.